The entry below gives a single T cell receptor (beta chain) sequence along with its context. Its target is not known. Data came from immunoSEQ multiplex PCR; TCRdb stores just in-frame clones and leaves some out. This sample yields 130,000 to 150,000 clones, of which 88% are seen a single time; more than 2% belongs to the top ten. This sample was included in a study of T cell responses to AZD1222 COVID-19 vaccine. The CDR3 length is 14 residues. J was trimmed by 5 bases and V by 5 bases; bases with no gene match: 8. Germline CDR1 is SGHVS and CDR2 is FNYEAQ. Study-level results: Seropositivity was recorded at baseline in only 6 or 7 AZD1222 recipients.

The rearrangement links TRBV7-6 to TRBJ1-1; 7 bases agree with TRBD1. The TCR sequence derives from an adult in good health. The material sequenced was peripheral blood, taken on day 0 of AZD1222 vaccination. The CDR3 spells CASSPRTGGTEAFF. Here the CDR3 DNA reads TGTGCCAGCAGCCCACGGACAGGAGGAACTGAAGCTTTCTTT. The full variable domain, rest sourced from reference TRBV7-6 and TRBJ1-1, is GAGVSQSPRYKVTKRGQDVALRCDPISGHVSLYWYRQALGQGPEFLTYFNYEAQQDKSGLPNDRFSAERPEGSISTLTIQRTEQRDSAMYRCASSPRTGGTEAFFGQGTRLTVV.